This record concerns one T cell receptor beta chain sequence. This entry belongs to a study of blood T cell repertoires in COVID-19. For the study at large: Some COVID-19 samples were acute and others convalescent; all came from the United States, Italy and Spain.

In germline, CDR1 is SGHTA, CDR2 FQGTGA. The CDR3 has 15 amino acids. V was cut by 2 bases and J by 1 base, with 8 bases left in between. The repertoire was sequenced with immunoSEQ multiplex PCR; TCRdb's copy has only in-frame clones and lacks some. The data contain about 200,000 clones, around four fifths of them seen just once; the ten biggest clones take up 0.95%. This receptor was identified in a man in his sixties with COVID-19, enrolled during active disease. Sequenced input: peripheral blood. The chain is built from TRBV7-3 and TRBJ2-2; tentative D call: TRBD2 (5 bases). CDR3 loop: CASSLSGRNTGELFF. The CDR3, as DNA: TGTGCCAGCAGCTTATCGGGAAGGAACACCGGGGAGCTGTTTTTT.